These 9 T cell receptor beta chains came from one sample sequenced in a study of vaccination and CD4 T cells after COVID-19. Oncomine TCR Beta short-read sequencing was applied to DNA from cultured CD4+ T cells. TCRdb passed the PCR reads through MiXCR, listing each CDR3 protein once. The table records some 11,000 distinct CDR3 sequences, more than 65% of them present only once. These receptors lack a known antigen. The treatment: roughly 10-day PBMC culture with coronavirus spike peptide pools or control peptides (ViraFEST assay). Sequencing used CD4+ T cells from blood, cultured in vitro. These receptor sequences come from a human donor who had recovered from COVID-19.

This chain links TRBV6-1 with TRBJ2-7; 9 bases line up with TRBD2. Germline V gene sequence: CDR1 MNHNS, CDR2 SASEGT. The CDR3 is 15 residues long. V dropped 8 bases and J dropped 1; count of bases not matched to a gene: 9. CDR3 region: CASSTPGLASYEQYF. In DNA, the CDR3 is TGTGCCAGCTCCACACCGGGACTAGCTTCCTACGAGCAGTACTTC.

The sample holds one count of this clonotype. The V call is TRBV6-2 or TRBV6-3, the J call TRBJ1-5; D might be TRBD1 (5 bases). The CDR3 is 14 amino acids. CDR1 is MNHEY, CDR2 SVGEGT, per germline. V gave up 2 bases and J gave up 7 bases, with 12 bases separating them. CDR3 DNA sequence: TGTGCCAGCAGTTACGGAGGGACGGGACAGCCCCAGCATTTT. It encodes CASSYGGTGQPQHF.

This clonotype was seen once. V and J are TRBV15 and TRBJ2-7; TRBD1 is a possible D gene (7 bases). This CDR3 comprises 14 residues. Germline V CDR1 and CDR2: LNHNV, YYDKDF (reference sequence). Trimming left V 3 bases short and J 4 bases short, with 13 bases between. The DNA of the CDR3 is TGTGCCACCAGCAGCTCAGGGGGAGGTTACGAGCAGTACTTC. This codes for CATSSSGGGYEQYF.

The rearrangement uses TRBV7-8 and TRBJ2-5; D might be TRBD2 (5 bases). V was clipped by 0 bases and J by 9 bases, with 5 bases between them. The CDR3 loop spans 11 amino acids. CDR1 and CDR2 (germline): SGHVS, FQNEAQ. CDR3 bases: TGTGCCAGCAGCTTAGCACTAGCCCAGTACTTC. It is translated as CASSLALAQYF.

The gene calls are TRBV24-1 and TRBJ1-2; no clear D gene. The CDR3 extends over 13 amino acids. Trimming cost V 1 base and J 8 bases, with 10 bases left between them. Germline V gene lookup returns CDR1 KGHDR and CDR2 SFDVKD. CDR3 region: CATSDFGVGGYTF. CDR3 nucleotides: TGTGCCACCAGTGATTTCGGGGTTGGCGGCTACACCTTC.

The rearrangement uses TRBV20-1 and TRBJ2-7; D may be TRBD2 (6 bases). V lost 3 bases and J lost 6, with 18 bases in between. The V gene's germline CDR1 is DFQATT and CDR2 SNEGSKA (reference sequence). The CDR3 is made up of 14 amino acids. For the CDR3, the DNA is TGCAGTGCTAGGCCCCCCCGGGAGCTTGGCGAGCAGTACTTC. It is translated as CSARPPRELGEQYF.

J is TRBJ2-1 and V is TRBV20-1; D is possibly TRBD2 (6 bases). Germline-derived CDR1 and CDR2 are DFQATT and SNEGSKA (reference sequence). The CDR3 loop spans 16 amino acids. Trimming left V 0 bases short and J 2 bases short, with 14 bases between. The CDR3 DNA sequence: TGCAGTGCTAGAGAGGAACGGGGGAGCCCCTACAATGAGCAGTTCTTC. It encodes CSAREERGSPYNEQFF.

The chain joins TRBV20-1 to TRBJ2-7; maybe TRBD2 (5 bases). CDR3 length: 12 residues. Per the germline V gene, CDR1 is DFQATT and CDR2 is SNEGSKA (reference sequence). The V end was cut by 6 bases, the J end by 6 bases, with 15 bases between. CDR3: CSAHPGLTEQYF. CDR3 nucleotides: TGCAGTGCCCACCCCGGACTTACCGAGCAGTACTTC.

This chain connects TRBV15 to TRBJ2-1; perhaps TRBD1 as D (6 bases). CDR1 LNHNV and CDR2 YYDKDF come from the germline V gene (reference sequence). The CDR3 sequence is 14 residues long. Trimming left V 1 base short and J 8 bases short, with 12 bases between. CDR3 residues: CATSRGRGFDEQFF. The CDR3 DNA reads TGTGCCACCAGCAGAGGCAGGGGATTCGATGAGCAGTTCTTC.